Each of the 21 T cell receptor beta chains below was sequenced from the same sample in a study of blood T cell repertoires in COVID-19. Measured with immunoSEQ multiplex PCR; TCRdb has only the in-frame clones, and not every one. Of over 85,000 clones listed, less than 85% are singletons. The sample taken for sequencing was peripheral blood. Every receptor here comes from a woman older than 75 with acute or convalescent COVID-19.

This chain joins TRBV5-6 and TRBJ2-5; 11 positions match TRBD2. Germline V gene sequence: CDR1 SGHDT, CDR2 YYEEEE. CDR3 length: 18 residues. DNA for the CDR3: TGTGTGAGCAGCTTGAGGGGACTAGCGGTAGTCTTACAAGAGACCCAGTACTTC. This translates into CVSSLRGLAVVLQETQYF.

This clone was recorded at least ten times. This rearrangement joins TRBV19 to TRBJ2-3; 9 positions match TRBD2. The CDR3 extends over 14 amino acids. The V and J ends lost 5 bases and 14 bases, in that order; junction bases with no gene match: 14. CDR1 is LNHDA and CDR2 is SQIVND in the germline V gene (reference sequence). The CDR3 here is CASSPGLAGPEPYF. The CDR3 nucleotides are TGTGCCAGTAGTCCGGGACTAGCAGGGCCCGAGCCGTATTTT.

A few counts support this clone. The chain couples TRBV12-3 or TRBV12-4 to TRBJ2-1; 12 bases agree with TRBD2. V lost 8 bases and J lost 7; bases outside the gene matches: 3. The CDR3 runs 13 residues. In DNA, the CDR3 is TGTGCCAGCGGGCTAGCGGGAGGGAATGAGCAGTTCTTC. It encodes CASGLAGGNEQFF.

This clone was seen just once. The V gene is TRBV5-4, the J gene TRBJ2-3; 8 bases match TRBD1. Germline CDR1 and CDR2: SGHNT and YYREEE (reference sequence). The ends lost 2 bases at V and 3 bases at J; junction bases unmatched: 5. The CDR3 runs 15 residues. This chain's CDR3 is CASSFGTGWTDTQYF. As DNA, the CDR3 is TGTGCCAGCAGCTTTGGGACAGGTTGGACAGATACGCAGTATTTT.

Regarding this clone: A junction boundary mismatches the germline segment, possibly from a read error. J is TRBJ2-1 and V is TRBV7-8; 9 positions agree with TRBD2. The CDR3 loop spans 12 amino acids. Germline-derived CDR1 and CDR2 are SGHVS and FQNEAQ. This chain's CDR3 is CASSGGTSLEIF. The DNA of the CDR3 is TGTGCCAGCAGCGGAGGGACTAGCTTGGAGATCTTC.

The V and J genes are TRBV19 and TRBJ2-3; 10 bases fit TRBD2. Germline CDR1 LNHDA, CDR2 SQIVND (reference sequence). V shed 4 bases and J 2 bases; nucleotides not matched to a gene: 12. The CDR3 has 18 amino acids. The CDR3 loop reads CASSKGWTSGAFTDTQYF. Written as DNA, the CDR3 is TGTGCCAGTAGTAAAGGTTGGACTAGCGGAGCCTTCACAGATACGCAGTATTTT.

This chain connects TRBV5-5 to TRBJ2-3, with 10 bases aligning to TRBD2. In germline, CDR1 is SGHKS, CDR2 YYEKEE (reference sequence). The trim removed 4 bases at V and 3 bases at J, leaving 17 bases unmatched. The CDR3 extends over 19 amino acids. CDR3 nucleotides: TGTGCCAGCAGCAGACTAGCGGGCACCACATACCCGGGGACAGATACGCAGTATTTT. This translates into CASSRLAGTTYPGTDTQYF.

The chain employs TRBV19 and TRBJ2-4; TRBD2 agrees at 13 bases. The CDR3 length is 17 residues. CDR1 and CDR2 from the germline V gene are LNHDA and SQIVND (reference sequence). V gave up 9 bases and J gave up 0 bases; unmatched junction bases: 8. CDR3 sequence (DNA): TGTGCCAGCCGGACTAGCGGGGGAAGGATAGCCAAAAACATTCAGTACTTC. Its protein is CASRTSGGRIAKNIQYF.

This sequence joins TRBV5-4 and TRBJ2-5; 14 bases map to TRBD2. This CDR3 contains 15 residues. J lost 3 bases, V lost 3 bases, and 1 base had no gene match. The germline V gene encodes CDR1 SGHNT and CDR2 YYREEE (reference sequence). The CDR3 DNA sequence: TGTGCCAGCAGCTGGGGACTAGCGGGAGAAGAGACCCAGTACTTC. Its protein is CASSWGLAGEETQYF.

This clone has a single count. This chain uses TRBV7-6 with TRBJ1-4; the D gene is possibly TRBD1 (6 bases). V dropped 2 bases and J dropped 4 bases, with 20 bases sitting between them. The CDR3 runs 18 residues. Germline CDR1 is SGHVS and CDR2 is FNYEAQ. The CDR3 region has the DNA TGTGCCAGCAGCTTAAGATTCGGTATGGGGGCAGTTAATGAAAAACTGTTTTTT. Protein product: CASSLRFGMGAVNEKLFF. The full variable domain, in which reference TRBV7-6 and TRBJ1-4 provide the parts outside the CDR3, is GAGVSQSPRYKVTKRGQDVALRCDPISGHVSLYWYRQALGQGPEFLTYFNYEAQQDKSGLPNDRFSAERPEGSISTLTIQRTEQRDSAMYRCASSLRFGMGAVNEKLFFGSGTQLSVL.

The chain employs TRBV11-2 and TRBJ2-1; D is perhaps TRBD1 (6 bases). Germline V lookup: CDR1 SGHAT, CDR2 FQNNGV. Deletions cut 1 base from V and 2 bases from J, with 15 bases between. The CDR3 length is 17 residues. The CDR3 loop reads CASSLALLGAAYNEQFF. In nucleotides, the CDR3 is TGTGCCAGCAGCTTAGCTCTCCTGGGGGCCGCCTACAATGAGCAGTTCTTC.

J is TRBJ1-5 and V is TRBV28; D uncertain. From germline, CDR1 is MDHEN and CDR2 SYDVKM. This CDR3 contains 13 residues. Trimming took 2 bases from V and 3 from J, leaving 5 bases between them. The chain's CDR3 is CASSLQNNQPQHF. In DNA, the CDR3 is TGTGCCAGCAGTTTACAAAACAATCAGCCCCAGCATTTT. Full variable domain (rest looked up from reference TRBV28 and TRBJ1-5): DVKVTQSSRYLVKRTGEKVFLECVQDMDHENMFWYRQDPGLGLRLIYFSYDVKMKEKGDIPEGYSVSREKKERFSLILESASTNQTSMYLCASSLQNNQPQHFGDGTRLSIL.

The CDR3 loop reads CASSFVGRVADSNQPQHF. CDR3 nucleotide sequence: TGTGCCAGCAGTTTCGTGGGTCGGGTTGCGGATAGCAATCAGCCCCAGCATTTT. The chain uses TRBV28 and TRBJ1-5, with D unclear. Between the trimmed V and J ends, which lost 3 bases and 0 bases, there was a span of 18 bases. The germline V gene encodes CDR1 MDHEN and CDR2 SYDVKM. The CDR3 is 18 amino acids.

The rearrangement joins TRBV20-1 to TRBJ2-3; TRBD2 agrees at 12 bases. The V gene's germline CDR1 is DFQATT and CDR2 SNEGSKA (reference sequence). The V gene end was trimmed by 5 bases and the J gene end by 0 bases; junction bases not matched to a gene: 9. The CDR3 spans 17 residues. The CDR3 here is CSARGLAGTSSTDTQYF. As DNA, the CDR3 is TGCAGTGCTCGTGGACTAGCGGGGACCTCTAGCACAGATACGCAGTATTTT.

The J gene is TRBJ1-5, the V gene TRBV28, with D uncertain. The CDR3 consists of 15 residues. Germline V CDR1 and CDR2: MDHEN, SYDVKM. The V and J ends lost 0 bases and 2 bases respectively, with 8 bases between them. This chain's CDR3 is CASSLWAVGNQPQHF. DNA of the CDR3: TGTGCCAGCAGTTTATGGGCGGTGGGCAATCAGCCCCAGCATTTT.

The J gene is TRBJ2-5, the V gene TRBV5-4; 7 bases line up with TRBD2. The CDR3 extends over 15 amino acids. The V segment lost 0 bases and the J segment 2 bases; nucleotides outside the gene matches: 4. CDR1 and CDR2 (germline): SGHNT, YYREEE (reference sequence). CDR3 coding DNA: TGTGCCAGCAGCTTGGCGTCGGGGGGACAAGAGACCCAGTACTTC. Residues: CASSLASGGQETQYF.

This chain joins TRBV18 and TRBJ2-5, with 9 bases fitting TRBD1. Per germline, CDR1 KGHSH and CDR2 LQKENI. The trim removed 3 bases at V and 3 bases at J, leaving 2 bases unmatched. The CDR3 has 14 residues. The chain's CDR3 is CASSPGQGKETQYF. The CDR3 DNA reads as TGTGCCAGCTCACCCGGACAGGGGAAAGAGACCCAGTACTTC.

This rearrangement joins TRBV30 to TRBJ1-6, with D tentatively TRBD1 (6 bases). This CDR3 spans 14 amino acids. Trimming left V 6 bases short and J 7 bases short, with 16 bases between. Germline CDR1 GTSNPN, CDR2 SVGIG (reference sequence). The DNA for the CDR3 is TGTGCCTGCCGGACAGAAGTAGGAAATTCACCCCTCCACTTT. As protein: CACRTEVGNSPLHF.

This chain joins TRBV18 and TRBJ2-2; 8 bases match TRBD2. V was pared by 6 bases and J by 0 bases, with 3 bases of the junction left unmatched. The CDR3 covers 15 residues. Germline lookup yields CDR1 KGHSH and CDR2 LQKENI. In DNA form, the CDR3 reads TGTGCCAGCTCTCAGACTAGCGCGAACACCGGGGAGCTGTTTTTT. As protein: CASSQTSANTGELFF.

This sequence joins TRBV10-3 and TRBJ2-3; TRBD2 aligns across 7 bases. This CDR3 has 17 amino acids. J lost 5 bases, V lost 0 bases, and 11 bases had no gene match. Looked up from germline, CDR1 is ENHRY and CDR2 is SYGVKD. The CDR3 sequence is CAISESGGRALEDTQYF. The DNA of the CDR3 is TGTGCCATCAGTGAGTCTGGTGGGAGGGCCCTCGAAGATACGCAGTATTTT.

The chain employs TRBV7-6 and TRBJ2-3, with TRBD2 matching over 10 bases. Germline V lookup: CDR1 SGHVS, CDR2 FNYEAQ. This CDR3 region has 17 residues. V lost 3 bases, J lost 6 bases, and 12 bases stayed unmatched. This CDR3 is CASSFEYDLAGADTQYF. The DNA for the CDR3 is TGTGCCAGCAGCTTCGAGTATGACCTAGCGGGAGCGGATACGCAGTATTTT.